The 21 T cell receptor beta chains listed next were all sequenced from one sample in a study of blood T cell repertoires in COVID-19 (TCRdb year 2020). Library method: the immunoSEQ multiplex PCR assay. The clones in this table, taken by TCRdb from immuneACCESS, are in-frame only. Not every clone is retained; where verified, under half of the shortfall comes from an unresolved V gene, and the cause of the rest is unknown. The sample data list hundreds of thousands of clones, and roughly 85% of these were observed just once. The ten biggest clones cover around a sixth of the sample. Sequenced: PBMCs or T cells enriched from blood (not recorded which). These receptors were taken from a man in his forties who had recovered from COVID-19.

The J gene is TRBJ2-7, the V gene TRBV20-1; tentatively, D is TRBD2 (5 bases). The CDR3 spans 11 residues. V lost 2 bases to trimming and J lost 5 bases, with 7 bases between them. Germline CDR1 reads DFQATT; CDR2 reads SNEGSKA (reference sequence). CDR3: CSARPGNEQYF. DNA of the CDR3: TGCAGTGCTAGACCGGGGAACGAGCAGTACTTC.

The V gene is TRBV7-9, the J gene TRBJ1-1, with D maybe TRBD1 (5 bases). V was pared by 5 bases and J by 3 bases, with 19 bases between. There are 16 residues in the CDR3. Per the germline V gene, CDR1 is SEHNR and CDR2 is FQNEAQ (reference sequence). CDR3: CASSISRALGDTEAFF. Here the CDR3 DNA reads TGTGCCAGCAGCATTTCCCGGGCCCTAGGGGACACTGAAGCTTTCTTT.

J is TRBJ1-4 and V is TRBV10-3; 9 nucleotides match TRBD1. Germline V gene lookup returns CDR1 ENHRY and CDR2 SYGVKD. This CDR3 region has 15 residues. Trimming took 1 base from V and 7 from J; bases not matched to a gene: 4. The CDR3 region is CAISEFGTGLEKLFF. The CDR3 nucleotides are TGTGCCATCAGTGAGTTCGGGACAGGGCTTGAAAAACTGTTTTTT.

The sample holds a few counts of this clone. The chain combines TRBV6-4 with TRBJ2-1; 10 nucleotides match TRBD2. The length of the CDR3 is 14 residues. The trim removed 5 bases at V and 3 bases at J, leaving 1 base unmatched. Looked up from germline, CDR1 is MRHNA and CDR2 is SNTAGT. The CDR3 loop is CASSLAGDYNEQFF. The DNA of the CDR3 is TGTGCCAGCAGTCTAGCGGGAGACTACAATGAGCAGTTCTTC.

This rearrangement joins TRBV5-8 to TRBJ2-5; 7 nucleotides line up with TRBD2. Germline-derived CDR1 and CDR2 are SGHTS and YDEGEE. This CDR3 region has 16 residues. V shed 0 bases and J 2 bases; nucleotides not matched to a gene: 7. The CDR3 sequence: CASSLAQAGLQETQYF. In DNA form, the CDR3 reads TGTGCCAGCAGCTTGGCCCAAGCGGGACTTCAAGAGACCCAGTACTTC.

The J gene is TRBJ2-3, the V gene TRBV7-2, with 7 bases identical to TRBD2. The germline CDR1 and CDR2 sequences are SGHTA and FQGNSA. V shed 6 bases, J shed 4 bases, and the junction held 13 bases outside the gene matches. The CDR3 runs 16 residues. The CDR3 region is CASSRQPGTTADTQYF. The CDR3 coding sequence is TGTGCCAGCAGTCGCCAGCCCGGGACTACAGCAGATACGCAGTATTTT.

The chain carries TRBV18 and TRBJ2-3; D not resolved. This CDR3 has 15 amino acids. Trimming left V 0 bases short and J 1 base short, with 8 bases between. Germline V gene sequence: CDR1 KGHSH, CDR2 LQKENI. The CDR3 here is CASSPPALRTDTQYF. For the CDR3, the DNA is TGTGCCAGCTCACCACCGGCACTACGCACAGATACGCAGTATTTT. Using reference TRBV18 and TRBJ2-3 for the parts outside the CDR3, the full variable domain is NAGVMQNPRHLVRRRGQEARLRCSPMKGHSHVYWYRQLPEEGLKFMVYLQKENIIDESGMPKERFSAEFPKEGPSILRIQQVVRGDSAAYFCASSPPALRTDTQYFGPGTRLTVL.

The V gene is TRBV7-2, the J gene TRBJ2-5; TRBD2 agrees at 8 bases. J lost 5 bases, V lost 3 bases, and 5 bases had no gene match. The V gene's germline CDR1 is SGHTA and CDR2 FQGNSA. This CDR3 is 14 amino acids long. For the CDR3, the DNA is TGTGCCAGCAGCTTTAGCGGGGCGGGGGAGACCCAGTACTTC. Its protein product is CASSFSGAGETQYF. The full variable domain, its missing parts supplied by reference TRBV7-2 and TRBJ2-5, is GAGVSQSPSNKVTEKGKDVELRCDPISGHTALYWYRQSLGQGLEFLIYFQGNSAPDKSGLPSDRFSAERTGGSVSTLTIQRTQQEDSAVYLCASSFSGAGETQYFGPGTRLLVL.

This clone was found once. The rearrangement joins TRBV5-8 to TRBJ2-7, with D maybe TRBD1 (5 bases). The V end was cut by 3 bases, the J end by 2 bases, with 9 bases between. Germline V lookup: CDR1 SGHTS, CDR2 YDEGEE. This CDR3 has 13 amino acids. This chain's CDR3 is CASSSLRAYEQYF. The CDR3 nucleotides read TGTGCCAGCAGCTCTCTCAGGGCCTACGAGCAGTACTTC.

The chain uses TRBV24-1 and TRBJ2-3; 9 bases are shared with TRBD1. J was trimmed by 3 bases and V by 7 bases; bases with no gene match: 13. Germline values: CDR1 KGHDR, CDR2 SFDVKD. CDR3 length: 17 amino acids. In nucleotides, the CDR3 is TGTGCCACCAGCTCTACTCCGGGACAGGGTAGGACAGATACGCAGTATTTT. Protein: CATSSTPGQGRTDTQYF.

This chain uses TRBV20-1 with TRBJ1-1, with D unclear. V dropped 3 bases and J dropped 5 bases, with 7 bases sitting between them. Germline V gene data show CDR1 as DFQATT and CDR2 as SNEGSKA (reference sequence). The CDR3 runs to 11 residues. CDR3 in DNA: TGCAGTGCTAGTCCGGGGACTGAAGCTTTCTTT. Its translation: CSASPGTEAFF.

This rearrangement joins TRBV7-8 to TRBJ1-3; D is unresolved. Germline values: CDR1 SGHVS, CDR2 FQNEAQ. This CDR3 is 14 amino acids long. Trimming left V 8 bases short and J 0 bases short, with 11 bases between. CDR3 coding DNA: TGTGCCAGCGCTAGCCCCAGCTCTGGAAACACCATATATTTT. It translates to CASASPSSGNTIYF.

The chain is built from TRBV12-3 or TRBV12-4 and TRBJ1-1; 7 bases align to TRBD1. The CDR3 spans 13 residues. The J segment lost 3 bases and the V segment lost 5 bases, leaving 3 bases of the junction unmatched. Here the CDR3 reads CASSPGGHTEAFF. Here the CDR3 DNA reads TGTGCCAGCAGTCCAGGGGGGCACACTGAAGCTTTCTTT.

The V gene is TRBV4-1, the J gene TRBJ1-5; TRBD1 agrees at 9 bases. Germline values: CDR1 MGHRA, CDR2 YSYEKL. The junction had 3 bases not matched to a gene; V was cut back by 0 bases and J by 6 bases. This CDR3 spans 15 amino acids. The CDR3 sequence: CASSQEDRGSQPQHF. CDR3 nucleotides: TGCGCCAGCAGCCAAGAGGACAGGGGCAGTCAGCCCCAGCATTTT.

The V and J genes are TRBV25-1 and TRBJ1-2; 12 bases are a match to TRBD1. This CDR3 has 14 residues. Germline CDR1 reads MGHDK; CDR2 reads SYGVNS. Trimming removed 6 bases from V and 6 bases from J; junction bases left unmatched: 5. The CDR3 bases are TGTGCCAGCAGCGAAGGGGACAGGGGGCATGGCTACACCTTC. It codes for CASSEGDRGHGYTF.

This rearrangement joins TRBV3-1 (or the pseudogene TRBV3-2) to TRBJ2-4, with D tentatively TRBD2 (5 bases). Germline CDR1 is LGHDT and CDR2 is YNNKEL (reference sequence). This CDR3 has 15 residues. The ends were cut back, 3 bases at V and 0 bases at J, with 9 bases in the middle. The CDR3 loop is CASSQNGLAKNIQYF. The CDR3 coding sequence is TGTGCCAGCAGCCAGAACGGACTAGCCAAAAACATTCAGTACTTC.

The rearrangement joins TRBV27 to TRBJ2-7, with 12 bases lining up with TRBD2. The CDR3 length is 16 residues. V was clipped by 7 bases and J by 5 bases; unmatched bases: 12. Germline CDR1 MNHEY, CDR2 SMNVEV (reference sequence). In DNA form, the CDR3 reads TGTGCCAGCACACCGGGGCTAGCGGGAGGGATCCACGAGCAGTACTTC. This sequence encodes CASTPGLAGGIHEQYF.

This sequence joins TRBV7-2 and TRBJ2-3, with 13 bases matching TRBD2. The CDR3 has 16 residues. CDR1 and CDR2 from the germline V gene are SGHTA and FQGNSA. The ends lost 4 bases at V and 5 bases at J; junction bases unmatched: 6. The CDR3 here is CASSWTSGSHGDTQYF. Here the CDR3 DNA reads TGTGCCAGCAGCTGGACTAGCGGGAGTCACGGAGATACGCAGTATTTT.

As DNA, the CDR3 is TGCGCCAGCAGCTTTGGGACAGGTGAAAGGCACGAGCAGTACTTC. Residues: CASSFGTGERHEQYF. V gene TRBV5-1 combines with J gene TRBJ2-7; 8 bases line up with TRBD1. Trimming took 2 bases from V and 5 from J; bases not matched to a gene: 9. Germline V lookup: CDR1 SGHRS, CDR2 YFSETQ. CDR3 size: 15 residues. Full variable domain (missing parts from reference TRBV5-1 and TRBJ2-7): KAGVTQTPRYLIKTRGQQVTLSCSPISGHRSVSWYQQTPGQGLQFLFEYFSETQRNKGNFPGRFSGRQFSNSRSEMNVSTLELGDSALYLCASSFGTGERHEQYFGPGTRLTVT.

This chain links TRBV6-5 with TRBJ2-7; 7 bases agree with TRBD1. The CDR3 has 16 amino acids. Germline CDR1 is MNHEY and CDR2 is SVGAGI. With 0 bases clipped from V and 0 bases from J, the junction kept 5 bases outside the gene matches. Here the CDR3 reads CASSYSGSGGSYEQYF. The DNA of the CDR3 is TGTGCCAGCAGTTACTCTGGCTCAGGGGGCTCCTACGAGCAGTACTTC.

The genes are TRBV12-3 or TRBV12-4 and TRBJ1-5; D unclear. Trimming took 3 bases from V and 5 from J, leaving 8 bases between them. There are 13 residues in the CDR3. CDR3 sequence (DNA): TGTGCCAGCAGTTTTCAGGATTATCAGCCCCAGCATTTT. Its protein is CASSFQDYQPQHF.